This T cell receptor (beta chain) was obtained from a study of cytomegalovirus exposure and HLA in healthy donors. Notes on the study in general: Presence/absence analysis assumed near-uniform sequencing depth across donors. Later analysis indicated greater clonal expansion among HLA-associated TCR beta chains than among equally common other chains.

This PCR relied on a set of 60 Vbeta primers and 13 Jbeta primers. This table comes from immunoSEQ multiplex PCR, and its TCRdb copy is limited to in-frame clones, with some not included. The sample shows hundreds of thousands of clones, roughly two thirds of them seen only once. Germline V gene data show CDR1 as LGHNA and CDR2 as YNFKEQ. V was cut by 0 bases and J by 8 bases, with 15 bases left in between. This CDR3 is built from 15 residues. About this clone: Its antigen is unknown.

Source material: PBMCs. The receptor's source is a female donor in good health and CMV-seronegative. The chain employs TRBV4-2 and TRBJ2-3; D gene unclear. This CDR3 is CASSQDGRSVGTQYF. The CDR3 DNA sequence: TGTGCCAGCAGCCAAGATGGGCGTTCAGTCGGTACGCAGTATTTT.